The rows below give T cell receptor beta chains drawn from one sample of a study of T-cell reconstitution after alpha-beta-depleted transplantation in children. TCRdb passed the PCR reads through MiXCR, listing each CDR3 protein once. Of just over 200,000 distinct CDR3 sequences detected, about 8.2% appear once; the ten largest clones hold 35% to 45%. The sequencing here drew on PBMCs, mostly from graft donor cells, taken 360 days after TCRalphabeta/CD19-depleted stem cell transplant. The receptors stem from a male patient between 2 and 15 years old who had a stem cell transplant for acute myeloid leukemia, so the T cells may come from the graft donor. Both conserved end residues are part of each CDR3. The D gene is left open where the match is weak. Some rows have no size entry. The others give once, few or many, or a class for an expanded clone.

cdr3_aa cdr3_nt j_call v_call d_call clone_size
CASSSIVDTEAFF TGTGCCAGCTCATCTATAGTTGACACTGAAGCTTTCTTT TRBJ1-1 TRBV18 . .
CASSPTGRNSPYEQYF TGTGCCAGCTCACCAACGGGGAGGAATTCCCCCTACGAGCAGTACTTC TRBJ2-7 TRBV18 . .
CSVERDYGYTF TGCAGCGTTGAAAGGGACTATGGCTACACCTTC TRBJ1-2 TRBV29-1 . many
CASSPPEGPNSPLHF TGTGCCAGCTCACCACCGGAGGGTCCTAATTCACCCCTCCACTTT TRBJ1-6 TRBV18 . few
CAISETSYTDTQYF TGTGCCATCAGCGAGACTAGCTACACAGATACGCAGTATTTT TRBJ2-3 TRBV10-3 TRBD2 many
CASRAGDTQYF TGTGCCAGTAGAGCGGGTGATACGCAGTATTTT TRBJ2-3 TRBV7-2 . .
CASVQGHGMSSTDTQYF TGCGCCAGCGTCCAAGGACACGGAATGTCTAGCACAGATACGCAGTATTTT TRBJ2-3 TRBV5-1 . few
CASSLDSPYGYTF TGTGCCAGCAGCTTGGACAGCCCCTATGGCTACACCTTC TRBJ1-2 TRBV5-8 . .
CSAPGLAGTYNEQFF TGCAGTGCTCCCGGACTAGCGGGAACATACAATGAGCAGTTCTTC TRBJ2-1 TRBV20-1 TRBD2 few
CASSSGTLQETQYF TGCGCCAGCAGCTCCGGGACACTACAAGAGACCCAGTACTTC TRBJ2-5 TRBV5-1 . many
CASSFAGDRGSGELFF TGTGCCAGCAGTTTCGCGGGGGACAGGGGATCAGGGGAGCTGTTTTTT TRBJ2-2 TRBV12-3/TRBV12-4 TRBD1 few
CASSLAASGYEQYF TGTGCCAGCAGCTTAGCGGCTAGCGGGTACGAGCAGTACTTC TRBJ2-7 TRBV7-2 TRBD2 few
CATHPGQGLAGVRYNEQFF TGCGCCACCCATCCGGGACAGGGGCTAGCGGGGGTTCGATACAATGAGCAGTTCTTC TRBJ2-1 TRBV4-1 . few
CASTRDGGGYTF TGTGCCAGCACCCGGGATGGTGGCGGCTACACCTTC TRBJ1-2 TRBV28 . few
CSVDRGRLYGYTF TGCAGCGTCGACAGGGGGCGGCTCTATGGCTACACCTTC TRBJ1-2 TRBV29-1 TRBD1 .
CASSLEAGVNEQFF TGCGCCAGCAGCTTGGAGGCAGGGGTCAATGAGCAGTTCTTC TRBJ2-1 TRBV5-1 . few
CASSLVPGAYNEQFF TGTGCCAGCAGCTTAGTCCCAGGGGCCTACAATGAGCAGTTCTTC TRBJ2-1 TRBV7-2 . few
CATSRETGGQPQHF TGTGCCACCAGCAGAGAAACAGGGGGTCAGCCCCAGCATTTT TRBJ1-5 TRBV15 TRBD1 many
CASSLGWGLNTGELFF TGTGCCAGCAGCTTAGGATGGGGTTTGAACACCGGGGAGCTGTTTTTT TRBJ2-2 TRBV5-6 . many
CSVGRSASTDTQYF TGCAGCGTTGGCAGGAGCGCCAGCACAGATACGCAGTATTTT TRBJ2-3 TRBV29-1 . many
CASSFRDRGETQYF TGTGCCAGCAGTTTCCGGGACAGGGGGGAGACCCAGTACTTC TRBJ2-5 TRBV12-3/TRBV12-4 TRBD1 many
CSPRRGYEQYF TGCAGTCCTAGGCGGGGGTACGAGCAGTACTTC TRBJ2-7 TRBV20-1 TRBD2 .
CASSDRDRLRETQYF TGTGCCAGCAGTGACCGGGACAGATTACGCGAGACCCAGTACTTC TRBJ2-5 TRBV25-1 TRBD1 many
CASSSPGQGEYGYTF TGTGCCAGCAGTTCCCCGGGACAGGGAGAATATGGCTACACCTTC TRBJ1-2 TRBV12-3/TRBV12-4 TRBD1 .
CASSLYTSVTYF TGTGCCAGCAGTTTATACACTAGCGTAACGTATTTT TRBJ2-3 TRBV27 TRBD2 few
CASSLVWQGDNYGYTF TGTGCCAGCAGCTTAGTATGGCAGGGGGACAACTATGGCTACACCTTC TRBJ1-2 TRBV7-6 TRBD1 few
CSVEDLGFSSYNEQFF TGCAGCGTTGAAGATCTCGGCTTTAGCTCCTACAATGAGCAGTTCTTC TRBJ2-1 TRBV29-1 . many
CASSSFDTQYF TGTGCCAGCAGCTCTTTCGATACGCAGTATTTT TRBJ2-3 TRBV12-3/TRBV12-4 . few
CASSLLTATLNTEAFF TGTGCCAGCAGCTTGCTGACGGCTACCTTGAACACTGAAGCTTTCTTT TRBJ1-1 TRBV5-6 . .
CASSVQGARGELFF TGTGCCAGCAGTGTCCAGGGGGCGCGAGGGGAGCTGTTTTTT TRBJ2-2 TRBV12-3/TRBV12-4 TRBD1 many
CASSKKGQGEYEQYF TGTGCCAGCAGTAAAAAAGGACAGGGGGAGTACGAGCAGTACTTC TRBJ2-7 TRBV12-3/TRBV12-4 TRBD1 many
CASSLMTAILSGANVLTF TGCGCCAGCAGCCTCATGACAGCTATCCTATCTGGGGCCAACGTCCTGACTTTC TRBJ2-6 TRBV4-3 . .
CASSFGYEKLFF TGTGCCAGCAGCTTCGGTTACGAAAAACTGTTTTTT TRBJ1-4 TRBV7-9 . few
CASSTGQGFYEQYF TGTGCCAGCAGCACGGGACAGGGATTCTACGAGCAGTACTTC TRBJ2-7 TRBV5-5 TRBD1 few
CASSSTGTQVNEQFF TGCGCCAGCAGCAGCACCGGGACTCAGGTCAATGAGCAGTTCTTC TRBJ2-1 TRBV5-1 . many
CASSQVGLADYEQYF TGTGCCAGCAGCCAAGTGGGACTAGCGGACTACGAGCAGTACTTC TRBJ2-7 TRBV4-2 TRBD2 many
CASSLEGGPGYNEQFF TGTGCCAGCAGCCTCGAGGGAGGGCCCGGCTACAATGAGCAGTTCTTC TRBJ2-1 TRBV5-6 TRBD2 .
CSATPDRVNYEQYF TGCAGTGCTACCCCCGACAGGGTCAACTACGAGCAGTACTTC TRBJ2-7 TRBV20-1 TRBD1 few
CASSFAVSYEQYF TGCGCCAGCAGCTTTGCGGTATCCTACGAGCAGTACTTC TRBJ2-7 TRBV5-1 . many
CASSLWELGNQPQHF TGTGCCAGCAGTTTATGGGAGTTAGGCAATCAGCCCCAGCATTTT TRBJ1-5 TRBV12-3/TRBV12-4 . few
CAISEGQGVTGELFF TGTGCCATCAGTGAAGGACAGGGGGTCACCGGGGAGCTGTTTTTT TRBJ2-2 TRBV10-3 TRBD1 few
CSASRGASTDTQYF TGCAGTGCTAGCCGAGGAGCGAGCACAGATACGCAGTATTTT TRBJ2-3 TRBV20-1 . many
CSVVARVRGETQYF TGCAGCGTTGTAGCCAGGGTGAGAGGAGAGACCCAGTACTTC TRBJ2-5 TRBV29-1 . many
CASSQDWVANQETQYF TGTGCCAGCAGCCAAGATTGGGTGGCTAACCAAGAGACCCAGTACTTC TRBJ2-5 TRBV4-2 . .
CASSSEGSRSYEQYF TGTGCCAGCAGCTCCGAAGGGTCTCGCTCCTACGAGCAGTACTTC TRBJ2-7 TRBV7-9 . .
CASSFYRSRASYNEQFF TGTGCCAGCAGTTTTTATCGTAGCAGGGCATCCTACAATGAGCAGTTCTTC TRBJ2-1 TRBV12-3/TRBV12-4 . .
CASSSGLGNREQFF TGTGCCAGCAGTTCGGGACTGGGGAATCGGGAGCAGTTCTTC TRBJ2-1 TRBV12-3/TRBV12-4 . few
CASSRGLAGALSEQFF TGTGCCAGCAGTCGGGGACTAGCGGGAGCCCTTAGTGAGCAGTTCTTC TRBJ2-1 TRBV12-3/TRBV12-4 TRBD2 few
CASSVFGGKLLPYEQYF TGTGCCAGCAGCGTGTTCGGAGGAAAACTCCTTCCCTACGAGCAGTACTTC TRBJ2-7 TRBV12-3/TRBV12-4 . few
CASSLGRDRRAFF TGTGCCAGCAGCTTAGGAAGGGACCGTCGAGCTTTCTTT TRBJ1-1 TRBV7-2 . many
CSARRNGETQYF TGCAGTGCTAGAAGGAACGGGGAGACCCAGTACTTC TRBJ2-5 TRBV20-1 . .
CSARDKRFSGNTIYF TGCAGTGCTAGAGATAAGAGGTTTTCTGGAAACACCATATATTTT TRBJ1-3 TRBV20-1 . .
CASSLVYRGTEAFF TGTGCCAGCAGCTTAGTCTACAGGGGTACTGAAGCTTTCTTT TRBJ1-1 TRBV7-2 TRBD1 few
CASSLPGTSDTNEQFF TGCGCCAGCAGCTTGCCCGGGACTAGCGACACCAATGAGCAGTTCTTC TRBJ2-1 TRBV5-1 TRBD2 few
CSARPRANTGELFF TGCAGTGCTAGACCCAGGGCGAACACCGGGGAGCTGTTTTTT TRBJ2-2 TRBV20-1 . many